The T cell receptor beta chain described here comes from a study of cytomegalovirus exposure and HLA in healthy donors listed by TCRdb under 2017. Context from the whole study: According to a later analysis, the 120 or so validation repertoires were produced on the same platform as the approximately 610 repertoires of the first cohort. The aim of the study was to test whether cataloging public T cell receptors could identify signatures of past pathogen exposure. In addition to the first cohort of 650 to 800 subjects, a separate validation cohort of approximately 130 different subjects was used. To predict cytomegalovirus infection status, the study brought together high-throughput TCR immunosequencing, statistical association of individual TCRs with disease status, and machine learning. What the authors observed across the whole study: Across donors, most TCR sequences were observed very rarely, whereas some public TCRs were present in many individuals. A later analysis lacked HLA typing for the validation cohort, so it scored co-occurrence in that cohort across all 120 or so repertoires. The authors suggested that the approach could potentially be extended to other disease states and immunological phenotypes. The classifier was reported to diagnose cytomegalovirus status with high specificity and sensitivity in both the original and validation cohorts. Of the cluster scores, 85% to 95% were above 0 in a later analysis, which found that TCRs clustered in the first cohort also tended to co-occur in the 95 to 150 validation repertoires. A few of the identified cytomegalovirus-associated TCR beta chains were confirmed in vitro to be specific for cytomegalovirus antigens. The study gave a list of around 170 TCR beta chains associated with cytomegalovirus.

The donors were included in the validation cohort of some 110 subjects, a group kept apart from the roughly 700-subject first cohort. Regarding this clone: No antigen is known for it. Base-call qualities are not available, and no considerably larger clone is one nucleotide away.

The CDR3 goes from the cysteine to the phenylalanine over 16 residues. This entry keeps only the CDR3 DNA: 48 bases, framed from base 1. The germline V gene specifies SGHRS as CDR1 and YFSETQ as CDR2. The germline V and J ends show losses of 7 bases and 2 bases respectively, and no gene match explains 12 bases of the junction. Libraries were prepared through the immunoSEQ multiplex PCR assay. Processing in the source paper ran as follows. A statistical classification framework was developed to diagnose cytomegalovirus status using the catalog of TCR beta chain sequences. What TCRdb holds here is the immuneACCESS table cut down to in-frame rearrangements. Part of the clones is not present; checked against another copy, under half of the missing clones reflect an unresolved V gene, and the others are unexplained. D and trimming were read from the DNA, whereas the V and J calls and clone size are those reported in that table. Recorded for this sample are tens of thousands of clones; around 96% of them occurred a single time. The leading ten clones occupy 0.9% of the sample.

The sample taken for sequencing was PBMCs. The sequence came from a man aged 18 to 35 in good health and CMV-seronegative. Recombination linked TRBV5-1 to TRBJ2-3; 8 central nucleotides agree with TRBD2. At the DNA level, the sequence is TGCGCCAGCCTCCCCCGCCCAGCGGGAGCCACAGATACGCAGTATTTT. Translated, this is CASLPRPAGATDTQYF. Reference TRBV5-1 and TRBJ2-3 genes cover what lies past the CDR3, so the full variable domain is KAGVTQTPRYLIKTRGQQVTLSCSPISGHRSVSWYQQTPGQGLQFLFEYFSETQRNKGNFPGRFSGRQFSNSRSEMNVSTLELGDSALYLCASLPRPAGATDTQYFGPGTRLTVL.